This T cell receptor (beta chain) was obtained from a study of T cells in Graves' hyperthyroidism and ophthalmopathy. At least ten counts were recorded for this clonotype. Germline loops: CDR1 LNHDA, CDR2 SQIVND (reference sequence). V shed 5 bases and J shed 0 bases, with 13 bases lying between them. The CDR3 sequence is 15 residues long. Amplification targeted TCR beta CDR3 regions from RNA transcripts. When the TCR CDR3 underwent first-round RT-PCR, the HTBI primer set was used. TCRdb analysed the multiplex PCR reads with MiXCR anew, one entry per CDR3 protein. The sample lists more than 500,000 distinct CDR3 sequences; about 16% were seen once.

Sequencing used blood. The receptor was isolated from a woman aged 25 to 39 with Graves' hyperthyroidism. The chain uses TRBV19 and TRBJ1-1, with a tentative D call TRBD1 (6 bases). CDR3 residues: CASSGSTGMNTEAFF. As DNA, the CDR3 is TGTGCCAGTAGTGGATCGACAGGCATGAACACTGAAGCTTTCTTT.